This entry lists 5 T cell receptor beta chains sequenced from one sample in a study of T cells after yellow fever vaccination (dated by TCRdb to the late 2010s). The method was 5' RACE. Sequencer: Illumina HiSeq 2500. TCRdb handled the public reads itself, with Q25 trimming in fastp and clone calling in MiXCR, and kept productive beta chains. When rows share a CDR3 protein, they turn into one entry using the most common DNA and genes. The sample table shows 620,000 or so distinct CDR3 sequences, and about a sixth are seen once. Clones ranked in the top ten supply 15% to 20% of the sample. The sample's treatment or condition label, decoded: live attenuated yellow fever vaccine strain. The sample was PBMCs, taken 5 days after the first yellow fever vaccination. All receptors come from a young man who received the YFV17D yellow fever vaccine.

The CDR3 loop reads CASSIQTVTGELFF. The CDR3 nucleotides read TGTGCCAGTAGTATCCAAACAGTGACCGGGGAGCTGTTTTTT. The V and J genes are TRBV19 and TRBJ2-2; D uncertain. The CDR3 has 14 amino acids. Trimming shortened V by 3 bases and J by 5 bases, and 10 bases separated the two germline ends. In germline, CDR1 is LNHDA, CDR2 SQIVND (reference sequence).

The sample holds a few counts of this clonotype. The V gene is TRBV7-2, the J gene TRBJ2-7; D is unclear. There are 13 residues in the CDR3. Germline loops: CDR1 SGHTA, CDR2 FQGNSA. The germline V and J ends were trimmed by 11 bases and 2 bases, with 16 bases remaining between them. CDR3 region: CAVSDRGPYEQYF. The CDR3 nucleotides are TGTGCCGTCAGCGACCGAGGACCCTACGAGCAGTACTTC.

The gene calls are TRBV11-3 and TRBJ2-3; D might be TRBD2 (7 bases). Between the trimmed V and J ends, which lost 5 bases and 6 bases, there was a span of 18 bases. Germline V lookup: CDR1 SGHNT, CDR2 YENEEA. CDR3 size: 15 residues. The CDR3 is CASSDLGGAEDTQYF. DNA of the CDR3: TGTGCCAGCAGCGACCTTGGGGGGGCCGAGGATACGCAGTATTTT. Filled out from reference TRBV11-3 and TRBJ2-3, the complete variable domain reads EAGVVQSPRYKIIEKKQPVAFWCNPISGHNTLYWYLQNLGQGPELLIRYENEEAVDDSQLPKDRFSAERLKGVDSTLKIQPAELGDSAVYLCASSDLGGAEDTQYFGPGTRLTVL.

This sequence joins TRBV7-9 and TRBJ2-3, with D maybe TRBD2 (6 bases). Germline CDR1 and CDR2: SEHNR and FQNEAQ (reference sequence). This CDR3 has 13 residues. Trimming pared 5 bases from V and 2 bases from J, leaving 8 bases between. The CDR3 coding sequence is TGTGCCAGCAGCGCGGGGATCACAGATACGCAGTATTTT. Translating gives CASSAGITDTQYF.

The chain carries TRBV6-5 and TRBJ1-1, with TRBD1 as a possible D gene (5 bases). Germline V gene lookup returns CDR1 MNHEY and CDR2 SVGAGI. The CDR3 runs 15 residues. V lost 5 bases and J lost 1, with 14 bases in between. This CDR3 is CASSRYGTPNTEAFF. CDR3 sequence (DNA): TGTGCCAGCAGTAGATACGGGACGCCGAACACTGAAGCTTTCTTT.